This TCR beta chain was identified during a study of T cells in Graves' hyperthyroidism and ophthalmopathy. From RNA transcripts, TCR beta CDR3 regions were amplified. Initially, a first-round RT-PCR of the TCR CDR3 employed the HTBI primer set. TCRdb called the multiplex PCR reads again in MiXCR, with one record for every CDR3 protein. The sample lists roughly 710,000 distinct CDR3 sequences, roughly a third occurring once. V lost 7 bases and J lost 3, with 16 bases in between. The CDR3 runs to 14 residues. Germline CDR1 reads SGHTA; CDR2 reads FQGTGA. The sequence came from a woman aged 40-49 years with Graves' hyperthyroidism. Material for sequencing was blood. The genes are TRBV7-3 and TRBJ2-7; a possible D gene is TRBD2 (6 bases). DNA for the CDR3: TGTGCCAGCACCCTGGAGCGGGTCAACTACGAGCAGTACTTC. The encoded protein is CASTLERVNYEQYF.